The following is a TCR beta chain sequence with its context. Produced via immunoSEQ multiplex PCR; TCRdb's table is partial and in-frame only. The data contain over 200,000 clones, around 88% of them singletons. The sample originates from a study of blood T cell repertoires in COVID-19. This CDR3 region has 15 residues. Germline assignment: CDR1 SGHNT and CDR2 YYREEE (reference sequence). Trimming stripped 1 base from V and 2 bases from J, with 11 bases between. This TCR came from a woman in her twenties or thirties who had recovered from COVID-19. The specimen was peripheral blood. The chain carries TRBV5-4 and TRBJ2-3; D may be TRBD2 (5 bases). The DNA for the CDR3 is TGTGCCAGCAGCTTGTCCCTAGCATTCACAGATACGCAGTATTTT. Protein product: CASSLSLAFTDTQYF.